The 30 T cell receptor beta chains below all came from one sample that was sequenced in a study of cytomegalovirus exposure and HLA in healthy donors (dated by TCRdb to 2017 to 2019). Preparation of the library involved the immunoSEQ multiplex PCR assay. The multiplex PCR relied on a mix of 60 forward primers for TCR Vbeta segments and 13 reverse primers for TCR Jbeta segments. In TCRdb, the immuneACCESS table is reduced to in-frame sequences with V and J assigned. These tables do not hold every clone; where another copy was compared, an unresolved V gene accounts for under half, and the others remain unexplained. Here the sample has around 200,000 clones; almost 80% occur a single time. Together, the top ten hold 1.6% of the sample. The specimen was PBMCs. All receptors derive from a woman between 18 and 29 years old in good health and CMV-seronegative.

The CDR3 here is CASSLGATSRETQYF. The CDR3 DNA reads TGTGCCAGCAGCTTAGGGGCGACGAGCCGGGAGACCCAGTACTTC. The chain links TRBV7-3 to TRBJ2-5; maybe TRBD1 (5 bases). The ends were cut back, 2 bases at V and 5 bases at J, with 15 bases in the middle. The CDR3 is 15 residues long. Germline assignment: CDR1 SGHTA and CDR2 FQGTGA.

The CDR3, as DNA: TGTGCCAGCAGCTGGGGTTTGAGGGATCTCACTGAAGCTTTCTTT. As protein: CASSWGLRDLTEAFF. V is TRBV5-6 and J is TRBJ1-1; the D is unclear. V was cut by 3 bases and J by 4 bases, with 16 bases left in between. The CDR3 loop spans 15 amino acids. Per germline, CDR1 SGHDT and CDR2 YYEEEE.

The chain carries TRBV9 and TRBJ1-5; no firm D call. The germline V gene has CDR1 SGDLS and CDR2 YYNGEE. V dropped 4 bases and J dropped 2 bases, with 13 bases sitting between them. CDR3 size: 15 residues. The CDR3 sequence: CASSPSGQGNQPQHF. DNA for the CDR3: TGTGCCAGCAGCCCTAGCGGGCAGGGCAATCAGCCCCAGCATTTT.

This clone came up a few times. The genes are TRBV5-6 and TRBJ2-7; no reliable D call. In germline, CDR1 is SGHDT, CDR2 YYEEEE. CDR3 length equals 16 residues. V was trimmed by 4 bases and J by 0 bases, leaving 17 bases between them. Here the CDR3 DNA reads TGTGCCAGCAGCCGAAAGATAGACACAAGCTCCTACGAGCAGTACTTC. Amino acid sequence: CASSRKIDTSSYEQYF. Full variable domain (rest looked up from reference TRBV5-6 and TRBJ2-7): DAGVTQSPTHLIKTRGQQVTLRCSPKSGHDTVSWYQQALGQGPQFIFQYYEEEERQRGNFPDRFSGHQFPNYSSELNVNALLLGDSALYLCASSRKIDTSSYEQYFGPGTRLTVT.

CDR3 protein: CASSLTLAGGTDTQYF. The CDR3 DNA sequence: TGTGCCAGCAGCTTAACCCTAGCGGGAGGCACAGATACGCAGTATTTT. V usage is TRBV7-3 and J usage is TRBJ2-3, with TRBD2 identical over 10 bases. The J segment lost 1 base and the V segment lost 0 bases, leaving 1 base of the junction unmatched. Germline V gives CDR1 SGHTA, CDR2 FQGTGA. CDR3 length: 16 amino acids.

This clone was observed a few times. V usage is TRBV5-6 and J usage is TRBJ1-5, with 9 bases matching TRBD1. The CDR3 length is 16 residues. Trimming removed 3 bases from V and 3 bases from J; junction bases left unmatched: 7. CDR1 is SGHDT and CDR2 is YYEEEE in the germline V gene. The DNA for the CDR3 is TGTGCCAGCAGCTACAGGGGGCAGTTTTTCAATCAGCCCCAGCATTTT. Translated: CASSYRGQFFNQPQHF.

This sequence joins TRBV5-1 and TRBJ1-1; D possibly corresponds to TRBD1 (5 bases). The CDR3 extends over 14 amino acids. CDR1 is SGHRS, CDR2 YFSETQ, per germline. The V end was cut by 5 bases, the J end by 5 bases, with 16 bases between. The CDR3 DNA follows: TGCGCCAGCAGACAGGACATCGAGACGACTGAAGCTTTCTTT. Residues: CASRQDIETTEAFF.

This chain uses TRBV19 with TRBJ1-2; D not certain. CDR3 size: 15 residues. The germline gives CDR1 LNHDA, CDR2 SQIVND (reference sequence). V lost 0 bases, J lost 2 bases, and 10 bases lay in between. CDR3 nucleotides: TGTGCCAGTAGTATAGATTGGCCGGGAAACTATGGCTACACCTTC. Amino acid sequence: CASSIDWPGNYGYTF.

The V and J genes are TRBV27 and TRBJ2-7; a possible D gene is TRBD1 (6 bases). CDR1 is MNHEY, CDR2 SMNVEV, per germline (reference sequence). Trimming stripped 1 base from V and 0 bases from J, with 16 bases between. The CDR3 contains 17 residues. CDR3 in amino acids: CASSLFPPTTGSYEQYF. The CDR3 bases are TGTGCCAGCAGTTTATTCCCTCCCACGACAGGCTCCTACGAGCAGTACTTC.

The gene calls are TRBV15 and TRBJ1-2; TRBD1 matches at 9 bases. This CDR3 is 15 amino acids long. Germline V gene sequence: CDR1 LNHNV, CDR2 YYDKDF (reference sequence). Trimming took 2 bases from V and 3 from J; bases not matched to a gene: 4. The CDR3 nucleotides are TGTGCCACCAGCAGAACAGGGGGCGAAGACTATGGCTACACCTTC. It codes for CATSRTGGEDYGYTF.

This rearrangement joins TRBV10-2 to TRBJ2-3; TRBD2 aligns across 11 bases. After removal of 5 bases from V and 5 bases from J, the junction contained 12 bases not matched to a gene. The CDR3 spans 17 residues. Germline loops: CDR1 WSHSY, CDR2 SAAADI. CDR3 DNA sequence: TGCGCCAGCAGTCCTCATTCGACTAGCGGGGCGGTAGATACGCAGTATTTT. Translating gives CASSPHSTSGAVDTQYF.

The rearrangement uses TRBV7-9 and TRBJ1-5; 10 bases map to TRBD1. This CDR3 is built from 15 residues. CDR1 and CDR2 from the germline V gene are SEHNR and FQNEAQ (reference sequence). J gave up 6 bases and V 1 base, and 3 bases lay outside the gene matches. In DNA form, the CDR3 reads TGTGCCAGCAGCTTAGTAGGGACAGGGGTTCAGCCCCAGCATTTT. Translation: CASSLVGTGVQPQHF. The variable domain in full, completed from reference TRBV7-9 and TRBJ1-5, reads DTGVSQNPRHKITKRGQNVTFRCDPISEHNRLYWYRQTLGQGPEFLTYFQNEAQLEKSRLLSDRFSAERPKGSFSTLEIQRTEQGDSAMYLCASSLVGTGVQPQHFGDGTRLSIL.

The chain joins TRBV19 to TRBJ1-1, with 7 nucleotides matching TRBD1. After removal of 11 bases from V and 5 bases from J, the junction contained 11 bases not matched to a gene. This CDR3 region has 13 residues. Germline assignment: CDR1 LNHDA and CDR2 SQIVND (reference sequence). The CDR3 region is CAVYRQGLTEAFF. In DNA, the CDR3 is TGTGCCGTCTACAGACAGGGTTTAACTGAAGCTTTCTTT.

This chain connects TRBV7-9 to TRBJ2-7; maybe TRBD1 (6 bases). With 4 bases removed from V and 4 bases from J, the gap between germline ends came to 20 bases. The CDR3 loop spans 16 amino acids. Germline assignment: CDR1 SEHNR and CDR2 FQNEAQ (reference sequence). The CDR3 nucleotides read TGTGCCAGCAGCTATGAGCCGGGACACCAAATTTACGAGCAGTACTTC. Translating gives CASSYEPGHQIYEQYF.

CDR3 protein: CASADRALDTQYF. DNA of the CDR3: TGTGCCTCCGCGGACAGGGCCCTAGATACGCAGTATTTT. V gene TRBV7-3 combines with J gene TRBJ2-3; TRBD1 agrees at 8 bases. Losses at the gene ends were 11 bases for V and 5 bases for J; bases not matched to a gene: 9. The CDR3 runs 13 residues. Germline-derived CDR1 and CDR2 are SGHTA and FQGTGA.

This clone came up a few times. This chain joins TRBV11-2 and TRBJ1-2; D gene uncertain. CDR1 and CDR2 from the germline V gene are SGHAT and FQNNGV. V lost 5 bases, J lost 5 bases, and 15 bases lay in between. This CDR3 is 14 amino acids long. The CDR3 DNA is TGTGCCAGCAGCCCGAATGACCCGGGGTATGGCTACACCTTC. It yields the protein CASSPNDPGYGYTF. The entire variable domain, with the rest obtained from reference TRBV11-2 and TRBJ1-2, is as follows: EAGVAQSPRYKIIEKRQSVAFWCNPISGHATLYWYQQILGQGPKLLIQFQNNGVVDDSQLPKDRFSAERLKGVDSTLKIQPAKLEDSAVYLCASSPNDPGYGYTFGSGTRLTVV.

The chain couples TRBV27 to TRBJ2-6, with 9 bases matching TRBD1. Germline V gives CDR1 MNHEY, CDR2 SMNVEV (reference sequence). The CDR3 spans 16 residues. V shed 4 bases, J shed 3 bases, and the junction held 4 bases outside the gene matches. CDR3 sequence: CASSSQGARGANVLTF. As DNA, the CDR3 is TGTGCCAGCAGTTCACAGGGGGCACGTGGGGCCAACGTCCTGACTTTC.

This clone was seen more than once but under ten times. V gene TRBV15 combines with J gene TRBJ2-1; D not certain. The germline V and J ends were trimmed by 0 bases and 14 bases, with 17 bases remaining between them. CDR3 size: 14 residues. CDR1 and CDR2 from the germline V gene are LNHNV and YYDKDF (reference sequence). This chain's CDR3 is CATSRDLGRPEKFF. In DNA form, the CDR3 reads TGTGCCACCAGCAGAGATCTTGGGCGCCCCGAGAAGTTCTTC.

The chain has TRBV11-2 and TRBJ2-7, with D uncertain. The V end was cut by 5 bases, the J end by 2 bases, with 10 bases between. This CDR3 has 13 amino acids. In germline, CDR1 is SGHAT, CDR2 FQNNGV. The CDR3 region is CASSQAPPYEQYF. Here the CDR3 DNA reads TGTGCCAGCAGCCAGGCCCCACCCTACGAGCAGTACTTC.

The chain has TRBV7-9 and TRBJ2-5; D is unclear. With 1 base removed from V and 10 bases from J, the gap between germline ends came to 10 bases. From germline, CDR1 is SEHNR and CDR2 FQNEAQ (reference sequence). The CDR3 is 12 amino acids. The CDR3, as DNA: TGTGCCAGCAGCTTAGACACCTCAAACCAGTACTTC. This codes for CASSLDTSNQYF. The variable domain in full, completed from reference TRBV7-9 and TRBJ2-5, reads DTGVSQNPRHKITKRGQNVTFRCDPISEHNRLYWYRQTLGQGPEFLTYFQNEAQLEKSRLLSDRFSAERPKGSFSTLEIQRTEQGDSAMYLCASSLDTSNQYFGPGTRLLVL.

The chain couples TRBV19 to TRBJ1-5; D is unresolved. The CDR3 covers 15 residues. V dropped 1 base and J dropped 4 bases, with 11 bases sitting between them. CDR1 and CDR2 from the germline V gene are LNHDA and SQIVND (reference sequence). The CDR3 coding sequence is TGTGCCAGTAGTATAGGCGGCAGCTCGAATCAGCCCCAGCATTTT. Translated: CASSIGGSSNQPQHF. The variable domain in full, with the rest retrieved from reference TRBV19 and TRBJ1-5, is DGGITQSPKYLFRKEGQNVTLSCEQNLNHDAMYWYRQDPGQGLRLIYYSQIVNDFQKGDIAEGYSVSREKKESFPLTVTSAQKNPTAFYLCASSIGGSSNQPQHFGDGTRLSIL.

V is TRBV7-3 and J is TRBJ2-3; possibly TRBD2 for D (6 bases). CDR3 size: 16 residues. The ends were cut back, 1 base at V and 4 bases at J, with 15 bases in the middle. Germline assignment: CDR1 SGHTA and CDR2 FQGTGA. The CDR3 spells CASSLNRPGLSDTQYF. CDR3 in DNA: TGTGCCAGCAGCTTAAACAGGCCGGGACTGTCAGATACGCAGTATTTT.

This clone came up once. The rearrangement joins TRBV4-1 to TRBJ2-3; D may be TRBD1 (5 bases). V lost 4 bases, J lost 5 bases, and 13 bases lay in between. Per the germline V gene, CDR1 is MGHRA and CDR2 is YSYEKL. There are 14 residues in the CDR3. In nucleotides, the CDR3 is TGCGCCAGCAGCCCCCCTGGAAGGGGAGATACGCAGTATTTT. As protein: CASSPPGRGDTQYF.

V usage is TRBV7-6 and J usage is TRBJ2-5, with 11 bases that match TRBD2. V shed 5 bases and J 11 bases; nucleotides not matched to a gene: 10. CDR1 and CDR2 from the germline V gene are SGHVS and FNYEAQ. The CDR3 contains 14 residues. The CDR3 loop reads CASSLTSGTPGQYF. The CDR3 region has the DNA TGTGCCAGCAGCCTGACTAGCGGGACCCCTGGGCAGTACTTC.

The rearrangement uses TRBV6-1 and TRBJ2-3, with D tentatively TRBD2 (5 bases). The length of the CDR3 is 14 residues. V was pared by 7 bases and J by 8 bases, with 19 bases between. Germline V gene data show CDR1 as MNHNS and CDR2 as SASEGT. The CDR3 protein is CASKDSETHGTQYF. The CDR3 coding sequence is TGTGCCAGCAAGGATAGCGAGACGCACGGTACGCAGTATTTT.

The chain combines TRBV7-9 with TRBJ2-3; D unresolved. V shed 7 bases and J shed 0 bases, with 8 bases lying between them. CDR3 size: 13 residues. Germline loops: CDR1 SEHNR, CDR2 FQNEAQ (reference sequence). The CDR3 DNA reads as TGTGCCAGCAACAACAGTAGCACAGATACGCAGTATTTT. Translation: CASNNSSTDTQYF. Full variable domain (rest looked up from reference TRBV7-9 and TRBJ2-3): DTGVSQNPRHKITKRGQNVTFRCDPISEHNRLYWYRQTLGQGPEFLTYFQNEAQLEKSRLLSDRFSAERPKGSFSTLEIQRTEQGDSAMYLCASNNSSTDTQYFGPGTRLTVL.

As regards this clone: Other DNA sequences within the sample encode an identical CDR3. This chain connects TRBV2 to TRBJ1-5; TRBD1 matches 9 bases. Trimming took 4 bases from V and 2 from J; bases not matched to a gene: 0. Per the germline V gene, CDR1 is SNHLY and CDR2 is FYNNEI. The CDR3 consists of 14 residues. The CDR3 protein is CASSGTGGNQPQHF. The CDR3 nucleotides are TGTGCCAGCAGTGGGACAGGGGGCAATCAGCCCCAGCATTTT.

V gene TRBV5-6 combines with J gene TRBJ2-1, with 12 positions matching TRBD2. The ends lost 1 base at V and 2 bases at J; junction bases unmatched: 7. This CDR3 has 18 amino acids. Germline CDR1 and CDR2: SGHDT and YYEEEE. CDR3 sequence reads: CASSLTLTSGRPYNEQFF. The CDR3 nucleotides read TGTGCCAGCAGCTTGACCCTGACTAGCGGGAGACCCTACAATGAGCAGTTCTTC.

The V gene is TRBV11-2, the J gene TRBJ2-1; 9 nucleotides align to TRBD1. Unmatched junction bases numbered 6, after V lost 6 bases and J lost 6 bases. The CDR3 consists of 14 residues. Per germline, CDR1 SGHAT and CDR2 FQNNGV. For the CDR3, the DNA is TGTGCCAGCAGGGGAAGGACAGGGGTCAATGAGCAGTTCTTC. It specifies CASRGRTGVNEQFF.

The J gene is TRBJ1-1, the V gene TRBV5-4, with D tentatively TRBD1 (5 bases). Germline V gives CDR1 SGHNT, CDR2 YYREEE (reference sequence). The CDR3 length is 16 residues. The V end lost 3 bases, the J end lost 0 bases, and 15 bases lay between the germline ends. This CDR3 reads CASSSSPGLMNTEAFF. DNA of the CDR3: TGTGCCAGCAGCTCATCTCCGGGACTTATGAACACTGAAGCTTTCTTT.